This TCR beta chain stems from a study of OX40 agonist ivuxolimab in advanced cancers. Study as a whole: Ivuxolimab is an agonistic anti-OX40 (CD134) antibody, and patients were treated with it. Partial responses were achieved by three patients: one hepatocellular carcinoma, two cutaneous melanoma. General study results and limits: Doses of 0.1 to 3.0 mg/kg were accompanied by clonal expansion of CD4+ and CD8+ blood T cells by week 6.

Drawing of blood for sampling happened at baseline, at cycle 4 day 1, and at cycle 7 day 1. CDR1 SGHDN and CDR2 FVKESK come from the germline V gene. Trimming left V 3 bases short and J 5 bases short, with 20 bases between. This CDR3 has 16 residues. This table comes from immunoSEQ multiplex PCR, and its TCRdb copy is limited to in-frame clones, with some not included. This sample has approximately 52,000 clones, with 85% to 95% found just once. Of note for this clone: The antigen remains undetermined.

The sequence was obtained from an adult with an advanced solid tumor such as melanoma, head and neck, liver or kidney cancer. This sequence joins TRBV14 and TRBJ2-7, with D possibly being TRBD2 (6 bases). The input for sequencing was CD4+ or CD8+ T cells sorted from blood, taken in a trial of the OX40 agonist ivuxolimab. In DNA, the CDR3 is TGTGCCAGCAGCCATCCTGGGGGGACCGCGCACCACGAGCAGTACTTC. This sequence encodes CASSHPGGTAHHEQYF.